The clone carrying this T cell receptor (beta chain) was counted a single time. The antigen is undetermined. The sample belongs to a study of OX40 agonist ivuxolimab in advanced cancers. Study background: Six ivuxolimab dose levels, 0.01 to 10 mg/kg, were given intravenously every 2 weeks. The study enrolled dose-escalation patients with hepatocellular carcinoma, melanoma, renal cell or head and neck cancer. Study findings and constraints: Specificity for antigen went undetermined in the expanded peripheral T cells.

Assay: immunoSEQ multiplex PCR; the TCRdb copy retains only in-frame clones and omits some. Counted here are roughly 34,000 clones, about 93% occurring once; the ten biggest clones make up less than 5%. The TCR originated in an adult with an advanced solid tumor such as melanoma, head and neck, liver or kidney cancer. This specimen was CD4+ or CD8+ T cells sorted from blood, taken in a trial of the OX40 agonist ivuxolimab.

The CDR3 nucleotides are TGTGCCAGCAGTTACTCCCCCCAGAGCTCTGGAAACACCATATATTTT. Translating gives CASSYSPQSSGNTIYF. This chain uses TRBV6-5 with TRBJ1-3; D call uncertain. The CDR3 has 16 residues. Germline V lookup: CDR1 MNHEY, CDR2 SVGAGI. Trimming removed 0 bases from V and 0 bases from J, with 9 bases in between.